Listed here are 26 T cell receptor beta chains from one sample, sequenced in a study of blood T cells in healthy people across ages. Sample-barcoded 5' priming and a J-beta primer mix drove a second PCR of roughly 6 to 12 cycles. TCRdb fed the 5' RACE reads into MiXCR, producing one record per CDR3 protein. Of some 930,000 distinct CDR3 sequences listed, 25% to 35% are singletons. This sample was shared with a second study, whose subject was T cells of mothers and their children.

The sequenced sample was blood. These TCRs come from a woman aged 35 to 49 in good health.

This clonotype turned up a few times. The chain joins TRBV6-6 to TRBJ2-3; 9 bases map to TRBD2. Germline lookup yields CDR1 MNHNY and CDR2 SVGAGI (reference sequence). The V and J ends lost 5 bases and 3 bases, in that order; junction bases with no gene match: 9. The CDR3 has 16 amino acids. The CDR3, as DNA: TGTGCCAGCAGTACCCTGGGACTAGCTCGTACAGATACGCAGTATTTT. Translated: CASSTLGLARTDTQYF.

This clonotype was seen a handful of times. The chain combines TRBV6-5 with TRBJ1-1; D is unresolved. Germline V gene lookup returns CDR1 MNHEY and CDR2 SVGAGI. Trimming took 2 bases from V and 1 from J, leaving 8 bases between them. CDR3 length: 14 residues. For the CDR3, the DNA is TGTGCCAGCAGTTACCGTCAGGAGAACACTGAAGCTTTCTTT. Translated, it gives CASSYRQENTEAFF.

The genes are TRBV7-2 and TRBJ1-5; D might be TRBD1 (5 bases). This CDR3 has 15 amino acids. The germline CDR1 and CDR2 sequences are SGHTA and FQGNSA. V was trimmed by 1 base and J by 2 bases, leaving 9 bases between them. CDR3 bases: TGTGCCAGCAGCTTAGTTTGGGGCCGCAATCAGCCCCAGCATTTT. Residues: CASSLVWGRNQPQHF.

This clonotype has a handful of counts. This chain connects TRBV28 to TRBJ1-5; no clear D. Per germline, CDR1 MDHEN and CDR2 SYDVKM. V was trimmed by 2 bases and J by 3 bases, leaving 23 bases between them. The CDR3 spans 19 residues. DNA for the CDR3: TGTGCCAGCAGTTTAAAGACGTGGTACAGCCTAAACATCAATCAGCCCCAGCATTTT. Protein sequence: CASSLKTWYSLNINQPQHF.

This clonotype was detected a few times. The chain combines TRBV28 with TRBJ1-5, with TRBD1 matching over 9 bases. Germline trimming cut 4 bases from V and 6 bases from J; bases unmatched to any gene: 7. This CDR3 has 15 residues. Germline-derived CDR1 and CDR2 are MDHEN and SYDVKM. The CDR3: CASSSRDREGQPQHF. DNA of the CDR3: TGTGCCAGCAGTTCCCGGGACAGGGAGGGTCAGCCCCAGCATTTT.

V and J are TRBV6-5 and TRBJ2-1; TRBD2 aligns across 13 bases. The CDR3 extends over 20 amino acids. Trimming removed 2 bases from V and 6 bases from J; junction bases left unmatched: 16. CDR1 and CDR2 (germline): MNHEY, SVGAGI. As DNA, the CDR3 is TGTGCCAGCAGTTACCTCGGCCCTACTAGCGGGAGGGCCGAAGGCAATGAGCAGTTCTTC. Protein product: CASSYLGPTSGRAEGNEQFF.

This clonotype appeared many times. This sequence joins TRBV6-2 or TRBV6-3 and TRBJ2-7; 7 nucleotides line up with TRBD1. This CDR3 spans 13 amino acids. Looked up from germline, CDR1 is MNHEY and CDR2 is SVGEGT. Trimming cost V 1 base and J 7 bases; bases outside gene matches: 4. The CDR3 nucleotides read TGTGCCAGCAGTTACTTGACAGGGAGAGAGCAGTACTTC. Residues: CASSYLTGREQYF.

The chain combines TRBV7-8 with TRBJ1-1, with D perhaps matching TRBD1 (6 bases). V dropped 0 bases and J dropped 4 bases, with 12 bases sitting between them. Per germline, CDR1 SGHVS and CDR2 FQNEAQ. The CDR3 covers 15 residues. The DNA of the CDR3 is TGTGCCAGCAGCTTAGCGGGATTAGGGGGCACTGAAGCTTTCTTT. Its translation: CASSLAGLGGTEAFF. Full variable domain (rest looked up from reference TRBV7-8 and TRBJ1-1): GAGVSQSPRYKVAKRGQDVALRCDPISGHVSLFWYQQALGQGPEFLTYFQNEAQLDKSGLPSDRFFAERPEGSVSTLKIQRTQQEDSAVYLCASSLAGLGGTEAFFGQGTRLTVV.

Note on this clonotype: A much larger clone lies one base from this, so it may be a read error. The chain employs TRBV15 and TRBJ2-1; D is undetermined. V was pared by 5 bases and J by 3 bases, with 11 bases between. The CDR3 runs to 14 residues. CDR1 is LNHNV, CDR2 YYDKDF, per germline (reference sequence). The CDR3 DNA is TGTGCCACCAGCGGATTTGACAACTACAATGAGCAGTTCTTC. Protein sequence: CATSGFDNYNEQFF.

The rearrangement joins TRBV5-1 to TRBJ2-3; 11 bases are a match to TRBD2. Germline CDR1 SGHRS, CDR2 YFSETQ. The CDR3 covers 17 residues. With V trimmed by 4 bases and J by 4 bases, 11 bases remained unmatched. In DNA, the CDR3 is TGCGCCAGCAGCCTTGCTAGCGGGAGGCTGGTCGCAGATACGCAGTATTTT. Translation: CASSLASGRLVADTQYF.

This chain uses TRBV12-3 or TRBV12-4 with TRBJ2-7; D gene ambiguous. The CDR3 runs to 15 residues. Trimming pared 8 bases from V and 9 bases from J, leaving 26 bases between. The CDR3 is CASGWVGSRMDTQYF. The CDR3 bases are TGTGCCAGCGGTTGGGTTGGTAGCCGGATGGATACGCAGTACTTC.

The chain joins TRBV2 to TRBJ1-5; D is perhaps TRBD1 (6 bases). Germline CDR1 and CDR2: SNHLY and FYNNEI. V dropped 6 bases and J dropped 9 bases, with 18 bases sitting between them. This CDR3 region has 14 residues. The CDR3 sequence: CASRRQRGVLPQHF. The CDR3 DNA sequence: TGTGCCAGCAGACGACAGAGGGGGGTCTTGCCCCAGCATTTT. The full variable domain, with the rest looked up from reference TRBV2 and TRBJ1-5, is EPEVTQTPSHQVTQMGQEVILRCVPISNHLYFYWYRQILGQKVEFLVSFYNNEISEKSEIFDDQFSVERPDGSNFTLKIRSTKLEDSAMYFCASRRQRGVLPQHFGDGTRLSIL.

The rearrangement joins TRBV9 to TRBJ1-2, with D perhaps matching TRBD1 (6 bases). This CDR3 comprises 18 residues. Trimming shortened V by 0 bases and J by 5 bases, and 23 bases separated the two germline ends. From germline, CDR1 is SGDLS and CDR2 YYNGEE. The CDR3 coding sequence is TGTGCCAGCAGCGTAGGGTATTCGGGGGGGGCCCGTTTATATGGCTACACCTTC. It is translated as CASSVGYSGGARLYGYTF. Together with reference TRBV9 and TRBJ1-2, the CDR3 gives the full variable domain: DSGVTQTPKHLITATGQRVTLRCSPRSGDLSVYWYQQSLDQGLQFLIQYYNGEERAKGNILERFSAQQFPDLHSELNLSSLELGDSALYFCASSVGYSGGARLYGYTFGSGTRLTVV.

The table lists this clonotype with a few counts. V and J are TRBV18 and TRBJ2-3, with TRBD2 identical over 8 bases. The V and J ends lost 0 bases and 4 bases, in that order; junction bases with no gene match: 6. Germline lookup yields CDR1 KGHSH and CDR2 LQKENI. The CDR3 length is 16 residues. The CDR3 DNA sequence: TGTGCCAGCTCACCACCGGCGGGGGGTGTCGCAGATACGCAGTATTTT. It specifies CASSPPAGGVADTQYF.

This clonotype was found a few times. V and J are TRBV10-3 and TRBJ1-1; no definite D call. The CDR3 runs to 13 residues. The germline V gene encodes CDR1 ENHRY and CDR2 SYGVKD. Trimming cost V 10 bases and J 1 base, with 13 bases left between them. The CDR3: CATSSKGNTEAFF. The CDR3 DNA is TGTGCCACTTCTAGTAAGGGGAACACTGAAGCTTTCTTT.

This clonotype came up a few times. V usage is TRBV7-9 and J usage is TRBJ2-1, with 8 nucleotides matching TRBD2. With V trimmed by 4 bases and J by 8 bases, 10 bases remained unmatched. Germline CDR1 and CDR2: SEHNR and FQNEAQ (reference sequence). The CDR3 contains 15 residues. The DNA for the CDR3 is TGTGCCAGCAGCTCTTGGGGTAGCGGGGTAGATGAGCAGTTCTTC. Its protein product is CASSSWGSGVDEQFF.

This clonotype was counted a few times. The chain couples TRBV29-1 to TRBJ2-1; a possible D gene is TRBD1 (5 bases). This CDR3 is 18 amino acids long. V dropped 1 base and J dropped 1 base, with 20 bases sitting between them. Germline-derived CDR1 and CDR2 are SQVTM and ANQGSEA. CDR3 region: CSVEGAFVRGGSYNEQFF. DNA of the CDR3: TGCAGCGTTGAAGGGGCTTTCGTTAGGGGTGGGTCCTACAATGAGCAGTTCTTC.

The sample holds a few counts of this clonotype. The chain joins TRBV12-3 or TRBV12-4 to TRBJ2-5; D tentatively reads TRBD1 or TRBD2 (5 bases each). V lost 11 bases to trimming and J lost 7 bases, with 20 bases between them. The CDR3 is made up of 13 amino acids. Here the CDR3 reads CACTQAGGGTQYF. CDR3 in DNA: TGTGCCTGCACCCAGGCTGGGGGTGGGACCCAGTACTTC.

The chain employs TRBV6-5 and TRBJ2-7; D may be TRBD2 (6 bases). Trimming removed 1 base at V and 3 bases at J, with 7 bases between. Germline V CDR1 and CDR2: MNHEY, SVGAGI. The length of the CDR3 is 13 residues. The CDR3 here is CASSYWRGYEQYF. In DNA, the CDR3 is TGTGCCAGCAGTTACTGGAGGGGCTACGAGCAGTACTTC.

This clonotype was detected a few times. This chain connects TRBV5-6 to TRBJ2-7; D may be TRBD2 (5 bases). V was trimmed by 3 bases and J by 3 bases, leaving 16 bases between them. This CDR3 has 15 amino acids. Germline CDR1 and CDR2: SGHDT and YYEEEE. CDR3 amino acids: CASSSLRRGFYEQYF. In DNA form, the CDR3 reads TGTGCCAGCAGCTCCCTCCGACGGGGTTTCTACGAGCAGTACTTC.

This clonotype was observed at least ten times. This chain connects TRBV20-1 to TRBJ2-5; D is possibly TRBD2 (6 bases). Germline V gene lookup returns CDR1 DFQATT and CDR2 SNEGSKA (reference sequence). V was pared by 1 base and J by 8 bases, with 11 bases between. The CDR3 is 12 amino acids. In nucleotides, the CDR3 is TGCAGTGCTAGAGCCGGGGGAGGAACCCAGTACTTC. Its protein is CSARAGGGTQYF.

With respect to this clonotype: One end of the junction is discordant with germline, which a read error may explain. The chain carries TRBV7-9 and TRBJ2-2; TRBD2 matches 9 bases. The CDR3 has 14 residues. Germline CDR1 is SEHNR and CDR2 is FQNEAQ (reference sequence). CDR3 amino acids: CASSLGLASGEPFF. As DNA, the CDR3 is TGTGCCAGCAGCCTTGGACTAGCGTCCGGGGAGCCGTTTTTT. Looking up the rest from reference TRBV7-9 and TRBJ2-2 gives the full variable domain: DTGVSQNPRHKITKRGQNVTFRCDPISEHNRLYWYRQTLGQGPEFLTYFQNEAQLEKSRLLSDRFSAERPKGSFSTLEIQRTEQGDSAMYLCASSLGLASGEPFFGEGSRLTVL.

This clonotype came up a few times. The V and J genes are TRBV2 and TRBJ1-5, with D perhaps TRBD1 (6 bases). This CDR3 spans 14 amino acids. Germline V CDR1 and CDR2: SNHLY, FYNNEI. V was clipped by 7 bases and J by 4 bases, with 14 bases between them. The CDR3 is CASTLQGRNQPQHF. The CDR3 DNA is TGTGCCAGCACCCTACAGGGTCGGAATCAGCCCCAGCATTTT. Full variable domain (missing parts from reference TRBV2 and TRBJ1-5): EPEVTQTPSHQVTQMGQEVILRCVPISNHLYFYWYRQILGQKVEFLVSFYNNEISEKSEIFDDQFSVERPDGSNFTLKIRSTKLEDSAMYFCASTLQGRNQPQHFGDGTRLSIL.

V and J are TRBV12-3 or TRBV12-4 and TRBJ2-6, with D perhaps TRBD1 or TRBD2 (5 bases each). CDR3 length equals 20 residues. V shed 3 bases and J shed 0 bases, with 21 bases lying between them. The CDR3 nucleotides are TGTGCCAGCAGTTTCCACACCCGGGGCCTGGGCCTCTCTGGGGCCAACGTCCTGACTTTC. Residues: CASSFHTRGLGLSGANVLTF.

This clonotype was detected only a few times. The V and J genes are TRBV4-1 and TRBJ2-7, with TRBD2 identical over 10 bases. The germline gives CDR1 MGHRA, CDR2 YSYEKL. V lost 0 bases to trimming and J lost 2 bases; unmatched junction nucleotides: 1. The CDR3 length is 15 residues. CDR3 region: CASSQELAGAYEQYF. Written as DNA, the CDR3 is TGCGCCAGCAGCCAAGAGCTAGCGGGGGCCTACGAGCAGTACTTC.

In this sample, this clonotype turned up a few times. This rearrangement joins TRBV5-1 to TRBJ2-1; 11 nucleotides align to TRBD2. The CDR3 loop spans 16 amino acids. Germline values: CDR1 SGHRS, CDR2 YFSETQ. V lost 4 bases, J lost 4 bases, and 7 bases stayed unmatched. CDR3 DNA: TGCGCCAGCAGCCTACAGGGACTAGCGGAGTACAATGAGCAGTTCTTC. Residues: CASSLQGLAEYNEQFF.